This T cell receptor beta chain was recovered during a study of cytotoxic CD8 clonotypes in ibrutinib-treated CLL. Background on the study: Of the patients, under 13 were relapsed/refractory, some 15 treatment-naive and about 17 IGHV unmutated.

Germline V gene data show CDR1 as MNHEY and CDR2 as SVGAGI. Trimming pared 10 bases from V and 1 base from J, leaving 17 bases between. This CDR3 is built from 15 residues. Using immunoSEQ multiplex PCR, the repertoire was profiled, and TCRdb retains in-frame clones only, with some absent. The table shows about 130,000 clones, with about 80% occurring only once. Regarding this clone: The sample contains more than one DNA sequence encoding this CDR3.

This TCR came from a human donor with chronic lymphocytic leukemia. This sample comprised PBMCs, obtained after 24 months of ibrutinib treatment. The chain uses TRBV6-5 and TRBJ1-5, with a possible D match to TRBD1 (5 bases). The CDR3 DNA sequence: TGTGCCACCAGGGCGCGTGCAAGGAGCAATCAGCCCCAGCATTTT. Translating it yields CATRARARSNQPQHF.